This T cell receptor beta chain was retrieved from a study of post-analysis software for immune sequencing data. Notes on the study in general: The five TRBV segments detected at higher frequency in patients than in controls included TRBV5-6, TRBV5-1 and TRBV20-1.

The germline V gene has CDR1 MDHEN and CDR2 SYDVKM. The V end was cut by 2 bases, the J end by 5 bases, with 10 bases between. The CDR3 contains 13 residues. Unique molecular identifiers featured in each of the TCR beta cDNA libraries. TCRdb itself ran the PCR reads through MiXCR, one entry per CDR3 protein. In the table there are approximately 730,000 distinct CDR3 sequences, 40% to 55% of which are singletons. This clonotype appeared a few times. Its matching antigen is unknown. Sequencing was performed on blood. V and J are TRBV28 and TRBJ2-7; D ambiguous. The receptor's source is a girl under 18 with multiple sclerosis. The CDR3 region has the DNA TGTGCCAGCAGTTTAACCAAGCCTCACGAGCAGTACTTC. The encoded protein is CASSLTKPHEQYF.